The 10 T cell receptor beta chains below all came from one sample that was sequenced in a study of CD8 T cells in ankylosing spondylitis. Overall study results and limits: A TCR beta motif of under ten highly homologous variants appeared characteristic of ankylosing spondylitis blood.

TCRdb reanalysed the 5' RACE reads using MiXCR and keeps one entry per CDR3 protein. The profile covers 450,000 to 550,000 distinct CDR3 sequences, with about 5.7% appearing a single time and around 3.4% taken by the ten largest. These receptors lack a known antigen. The sample was blood, either unsorted or a sorted T cell fraction (not recorded which). The receptors were gathered from a male donor with ankylosing spondylitis.

A remark on this clonotype: Germline and junction disagree at one end, which may indicate a read error. The rearrangement uses TRBV12-3 or TRBV12-4 and TRBJ2-5; no clear D gene. The CDR3 runs to 13 residues. The CDR3 sequence: CASSQTPGETQYF. The CDR3 DNA follows: TGCGCCAGCAGTCAGACGCCTGGGGAGACCCAGTACTTC.

This clonotype was detected many times. The J gene is TRBJ2-3, the V gene TRBV4-3; 8 nucleotides agree with TRBD2. The CDR3 contains 16 residues. Unmatched junction bases numbered 5, after V lost 1 base and J lost 2 bases. Germline lookup yields CDR1 LGHNA and CDR2 YSLEER. CDR3 nucleotide sequence: TGCGCCAGCAGCCAAGGGGCTAGCGGGTTCACAGATACGCAGTATTTT. It translates to CASSQGASGFTDTQYF.

The rearrangement uses TRBV20-1 and TRBJ1-1; D remains unclear. Trimming stripped 1 base from V and 8 bases from J, with 8 bases between. This CDR3 comprises 11 residues. Germline V gene sequence: CDR1 DFQATT, CDR2 SNEGSKA (reference sequence). The CDR3 DNA is TGCAGTGCTAGAGTAGCGGCCGAAGCTTTCTTT. It yields the protein CSARVAAEAFF.

This clonotype was seen many times. V usage is TRBV4-3 and J usage is TRBJ1-4, with TRBD1 as a possible D gene (5 bases). CDR3 size: 14 residues. Germline CDR1 is LGHNA and CDR2 is YSLEER. Trimming pared 0 bases from V and 12 bases from J, leaving 14 bases between. The CDR3 bases are TGCGCCAGCAGCCAAGAAGGTCCAGGGACGGAACTGTTTTTT. It specifies CASSQEGPGTELFF.

This clonotype was seen at least ten times. DNA of the CDR3: TGTGCCAGCAGTTTGAATAGTTTGGCCTACGAGCAGTACTTC. Translating gives CASSLNSLAYEQYF. The V call is TRBV12-3 or TRBV12-4, the J call TRBJ2-7; the D is unclear. The CDR3 is 14 amino acids. The V gene lost 3 bases and the J gene lost 2 bases, with 11 bases spanning the gap.

Ten or more counts support this clonotype. This chain connects TRBV10-3 to TRBJ2-7, with 11 bases aligning to TRBD1. Germline V gene data show CDR1 as ENHRY and CDR2 as SYGVKD. CDR3 length: 15 amino acids. Unmatched junction bases numbered 10, after V lost 3 bases and J lost 9 bases. CDR3 bases: TGTGCCATCAGTGACGGGGACAGGGGGAGTATCGGGCAGTACTTC. It encodes CAISDGDRGSIGQYF.

The sample holds many counts of this clonotype. The V gene is TRBV3-1, the J gene TRBJ1-2; tentatively, D is TRBD1 (6 bases). Germline lookup yields CDR1 LGHDT and CDR2 YNNKEL (reference sequence). With 4 bases removed from V and 7 bases from J, the gap between germline ends came to 16 bases. This CDR3 spans 14 amino acids. CDR3 bases: TGTGCCAGCAGCCCTCCGGGGGCATCGAGTGGCTACACCTTC. It codes for CASSPPGASSGYTF. The entire variable domain, with the rest obtained from reference TRBV3-1 and TRBJ1-2, is as follows: DTAVSQTPKYLVTQMGNDKSIKCEQNLGHDTMYWYKQDSKKFLKIMFSYNNKELIINETVPNRFSPKSPDKAHLNLHINSLELGDSAVYFCASSPPGASSGYTFGSGTRLTVV.

This clonotype was counted a few times. The chain couples TRBV7-9 to TRBJ2-1, with D uncertain. This CDR3 contains 14 residues. The germline V gene has CDR1 SEHNR and CDR2 FQNEAQ (reference sequence). The V and J ends lost 6 bases and 0 bases respectively, with 9 bases between them. The DNA of the CDR3 is TGTGCCAGCAGGACACCTAGCTCCTACAATGAGCAGTTCTTC. Protein: CASRTPSSYNEQFF.

The chain has TRBV6-5 and TRBJ2-2; D is uncertain. The V end was cut by 0 bases, the J end by 7 bases, with 6 bases between. Per germline, CDR1 MNHEY and CDR2 SVGAGI. The CDR3 runs 13 residues. The CDR3 region has the DNA TGTGCCAGCAGTTACTCAGGCAACGGGGAGCTGTTTTTT. This codes for CASSYSGNGELFF.

This clonotype has ten or more counts. The rearrangement links TRBV7-8 to TRBJ1-5, with no clear D. Trimming removed 5 bases from V and 1 base from J, with 15 bases in between. The CDR3 spans 16 residues. Per germline, CDR1 SGHVS and CDR2 FQNEAQ. CDR3 protein: CASSPRTAVSNQPQHF. The CDR3 bases are TGTGCCAGCAGCCCCCGGACGGCGGTGAGCAATCAGCCCCAGCATTTT.